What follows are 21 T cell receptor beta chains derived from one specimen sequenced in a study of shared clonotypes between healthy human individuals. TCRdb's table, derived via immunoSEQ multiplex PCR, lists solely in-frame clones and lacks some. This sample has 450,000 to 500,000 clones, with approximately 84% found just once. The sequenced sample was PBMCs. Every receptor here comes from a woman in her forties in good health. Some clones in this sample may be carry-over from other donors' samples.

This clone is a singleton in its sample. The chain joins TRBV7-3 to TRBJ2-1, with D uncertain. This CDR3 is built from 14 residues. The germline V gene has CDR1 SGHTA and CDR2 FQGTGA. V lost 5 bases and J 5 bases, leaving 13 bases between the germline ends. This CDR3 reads CASSPAGLNNEQFF. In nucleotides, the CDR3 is TGTGCCAGCAGCCCCGCCGGGCTGAACAATGAGCAGTTCTTC. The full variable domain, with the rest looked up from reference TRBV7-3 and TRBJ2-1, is GAGVSQTPSNKVTEKGKYVELRCDPISGHTALYWYRQSLGQGPEFLIYFQGTGAADDSGLPNDRFFAVRPEGSVSTLKIQRTERGDSAVYLCASSPAGLNNEQFFGPGTRLTVL.

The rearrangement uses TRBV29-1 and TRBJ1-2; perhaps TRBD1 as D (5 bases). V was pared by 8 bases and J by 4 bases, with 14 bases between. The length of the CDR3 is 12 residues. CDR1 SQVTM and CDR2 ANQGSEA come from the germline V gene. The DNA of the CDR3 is TGCAGCTCCCGGGACGGGCCCTATGGCTACACCTTC. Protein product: CSSRDGPYGYTF.

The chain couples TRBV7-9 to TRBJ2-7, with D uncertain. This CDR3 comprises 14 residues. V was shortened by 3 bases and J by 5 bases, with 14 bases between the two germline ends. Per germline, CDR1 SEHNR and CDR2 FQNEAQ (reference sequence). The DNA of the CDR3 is TGTGCCAGCAGCTTGGGCCGCGGCGTCGACGAGCAGTACTTC. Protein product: CASSLGRGVDEQYF.

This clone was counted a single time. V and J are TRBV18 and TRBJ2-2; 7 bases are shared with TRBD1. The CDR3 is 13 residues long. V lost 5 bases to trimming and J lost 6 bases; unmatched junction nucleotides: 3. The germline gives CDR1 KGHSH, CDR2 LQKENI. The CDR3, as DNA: TGTGCCAGCTCAAAAGACAGGGCCGGGGAGCTGTTTTTT. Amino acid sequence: CASSKDRAGELFF. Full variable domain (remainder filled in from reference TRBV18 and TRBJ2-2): NAGVMQNPRHLVRRRGQEARLRCSPMKGHSHVYWYRQLPEEGLKFMVYLQKENIIDESGMPKERFSAEFPKEGPSILRIQQVVRGDSAAYFCASSKDRAGELFFGEGSRLTVL.

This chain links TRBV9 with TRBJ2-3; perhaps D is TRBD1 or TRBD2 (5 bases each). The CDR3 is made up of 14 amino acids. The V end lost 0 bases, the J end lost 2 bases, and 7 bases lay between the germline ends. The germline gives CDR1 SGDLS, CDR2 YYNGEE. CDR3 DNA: TGTGCCAGCAGCGTAGAAGGGACCACAGATACGCAGTATTTT. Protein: CASSVEGTTDTQYF.

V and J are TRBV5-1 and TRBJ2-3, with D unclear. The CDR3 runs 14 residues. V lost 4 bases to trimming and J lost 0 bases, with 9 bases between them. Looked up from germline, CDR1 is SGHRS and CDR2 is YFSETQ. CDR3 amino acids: CASSLLASTDTQYF. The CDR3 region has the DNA TGCGCCAGCAGCCTGCTGGCTAGCACAGATACGCAGTATTTT.

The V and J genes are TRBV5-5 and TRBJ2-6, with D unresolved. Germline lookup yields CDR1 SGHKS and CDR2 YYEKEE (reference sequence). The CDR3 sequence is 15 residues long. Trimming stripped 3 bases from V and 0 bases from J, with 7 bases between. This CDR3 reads CASSWAGSGANVLTF. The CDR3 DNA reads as TGTGCCAGCAGCTGGGCTGGCTCTGGGGCCAACGTCCTGACTTTC.

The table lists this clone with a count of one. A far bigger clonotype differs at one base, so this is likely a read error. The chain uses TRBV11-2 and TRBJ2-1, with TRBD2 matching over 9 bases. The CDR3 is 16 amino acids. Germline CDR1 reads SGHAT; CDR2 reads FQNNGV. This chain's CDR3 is CASRNSGRGSYNVQFF. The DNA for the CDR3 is TGTGCCAGCAGGAATAGCGGGAGAGGCTCCTACAATGTGCAGTTCTTC.

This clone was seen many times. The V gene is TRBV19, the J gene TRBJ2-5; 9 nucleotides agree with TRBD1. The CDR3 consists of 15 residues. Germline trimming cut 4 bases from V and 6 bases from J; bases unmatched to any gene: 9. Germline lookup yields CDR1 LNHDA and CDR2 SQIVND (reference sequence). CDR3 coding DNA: TGTGCCAGTAGTACAGCCCCGGGACAGGGAAAGACCCAGTACTTC. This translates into CASSTAPGQGKTQYF.

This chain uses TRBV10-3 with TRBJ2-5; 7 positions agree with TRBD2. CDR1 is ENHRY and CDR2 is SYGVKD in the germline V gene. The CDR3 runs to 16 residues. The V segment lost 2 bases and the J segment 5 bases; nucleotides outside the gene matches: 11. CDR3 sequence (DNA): TGTGCCATCAGTGAGCAGGCGGGAGCCAGTTTTGAGACCCAGTACTTC. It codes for CAISEQAGASFETQYF.

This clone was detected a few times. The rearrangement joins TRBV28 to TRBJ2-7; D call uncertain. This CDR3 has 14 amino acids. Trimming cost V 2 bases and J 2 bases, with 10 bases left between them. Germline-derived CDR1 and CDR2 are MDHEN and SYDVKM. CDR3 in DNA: TGTGCCAGCAGTTTACTGGGCGCCGCCTACGAGCAGTACTTC. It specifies CASSLLGAAYEQYF.

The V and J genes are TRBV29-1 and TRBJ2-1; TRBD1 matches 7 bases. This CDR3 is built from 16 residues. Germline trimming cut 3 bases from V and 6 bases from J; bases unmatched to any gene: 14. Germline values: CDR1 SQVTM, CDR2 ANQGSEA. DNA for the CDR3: TGCAGCGTTGATCGGGGAAACAGGGGAGTTATCAATGAGCAGTTCTTC. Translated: CSVDRGNRGVINEQFF.

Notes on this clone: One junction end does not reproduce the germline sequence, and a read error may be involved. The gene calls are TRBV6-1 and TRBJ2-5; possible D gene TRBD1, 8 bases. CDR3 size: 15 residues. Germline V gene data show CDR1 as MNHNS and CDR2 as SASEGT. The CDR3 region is CASREDRGGGETQYF. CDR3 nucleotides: TGTGCCAGCAGGGAAGACAGGGGAGGGGGAGAGACCCAGTACTTC.

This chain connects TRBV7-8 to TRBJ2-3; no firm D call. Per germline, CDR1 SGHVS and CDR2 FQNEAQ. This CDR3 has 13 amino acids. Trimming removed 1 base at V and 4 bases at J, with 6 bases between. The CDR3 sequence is CASSLGRADTQYF. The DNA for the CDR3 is TGTGCCAGCAGCTTAGGTCGGGCAGATACGCAGTATTTT.

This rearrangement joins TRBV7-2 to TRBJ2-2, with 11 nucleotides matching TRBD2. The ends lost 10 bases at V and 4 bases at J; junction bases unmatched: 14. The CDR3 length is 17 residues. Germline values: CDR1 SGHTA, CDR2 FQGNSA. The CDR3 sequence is CAIRSGRGYRSTGELFF. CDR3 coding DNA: TGTGCCATCCGTAGCGGGAGGGGGTATCGTAGCACCGGGGAGCTGTTTTTT.

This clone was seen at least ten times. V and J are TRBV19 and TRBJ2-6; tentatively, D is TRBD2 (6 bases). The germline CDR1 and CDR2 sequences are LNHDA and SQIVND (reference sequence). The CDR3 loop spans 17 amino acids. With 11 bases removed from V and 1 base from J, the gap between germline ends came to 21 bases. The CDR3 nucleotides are TGTGCCGCAACCCCTCGGGGCGGGAATTCTGGGGCCAACGTCCTGACTTTC. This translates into CAATPRGGNSGANVLTF. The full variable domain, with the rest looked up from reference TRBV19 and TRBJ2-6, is DGGITQSPKYLFRKEGQNVTLSCEQNLNHDAMYWYRQDPGQGLRLIYYSQIVNDFQKGDIAEGYSVSREKKESFPLTVTSAQKNPTAFYLCAATPRGGNSGANVLTFGAGSRLTVL.

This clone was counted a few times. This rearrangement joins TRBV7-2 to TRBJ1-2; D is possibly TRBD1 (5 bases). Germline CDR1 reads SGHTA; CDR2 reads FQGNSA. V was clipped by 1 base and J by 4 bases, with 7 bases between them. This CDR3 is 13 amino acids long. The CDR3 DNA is TGTGCCAGCAGCTTAGACAGGACCTATGGCTACACCTTC. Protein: CASSLDRTYGYTF. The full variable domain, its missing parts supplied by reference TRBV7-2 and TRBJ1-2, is GAGVSQSPSNKVTEKGKDVELRCDPISGHTALYWYRQSLGQGLEFLIYFQGNSAPDKSGLPSDRFSAERTGGSVSTLTIQRTQQEDSAVYLCASSLDRTYGYTFGSGTRLTVV.

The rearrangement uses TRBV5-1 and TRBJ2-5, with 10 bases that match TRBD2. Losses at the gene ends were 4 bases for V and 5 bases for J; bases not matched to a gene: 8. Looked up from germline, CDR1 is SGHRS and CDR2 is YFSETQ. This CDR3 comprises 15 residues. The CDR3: CASSPIAGGRETQYF. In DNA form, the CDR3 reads TGCGCCAGCAGCCCGATAGCGGGAGGTAGGGAGACCCAGTACTTC.

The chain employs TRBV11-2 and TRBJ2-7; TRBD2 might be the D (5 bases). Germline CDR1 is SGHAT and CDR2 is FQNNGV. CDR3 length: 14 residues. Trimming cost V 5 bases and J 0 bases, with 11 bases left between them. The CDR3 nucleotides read TGTGCCAGCAGCAGGACTGTAAGCTCCTACGAGCAGTACTTC. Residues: CASSRTVSSYEQYF.

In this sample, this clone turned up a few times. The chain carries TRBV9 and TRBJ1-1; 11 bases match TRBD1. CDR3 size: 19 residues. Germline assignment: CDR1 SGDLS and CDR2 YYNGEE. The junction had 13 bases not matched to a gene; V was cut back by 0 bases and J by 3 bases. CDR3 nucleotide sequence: TGTGCCAGCAGCGTAGAGTCACGGACAGGGGGCTTTCTGGACACTGAAGCTTTCTTT. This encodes CASSVESRTGGFLDTEAFF.

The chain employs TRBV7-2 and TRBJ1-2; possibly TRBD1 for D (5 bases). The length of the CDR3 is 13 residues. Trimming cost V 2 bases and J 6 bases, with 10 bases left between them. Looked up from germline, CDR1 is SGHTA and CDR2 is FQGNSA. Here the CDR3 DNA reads TGTGCCAGCAGCTTATACTTAGGGGATGGCTACACCTTC. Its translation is CASSLYLGDGYTF. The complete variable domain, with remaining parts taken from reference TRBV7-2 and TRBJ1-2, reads GAGVSQSPSNKVTEKGKDVELRCDPISGHTALYWYRQSLGQGLEFLIYFQGNSAPDKSGLPSDRFSAERTGGSVSTLTIQRTQQEDSAVYLCASSLYLGDGYTFGSGTRLTVV.